The 27 T cell receptor beta chains given below trace back to one sample, sequenced in a study of molecular identifiers for immune sequencing clone quantification. TCRdb recomputed calls from the PCR reads with MiXCR, one row per CDR3 protein. The sample holds tens of thousands of distinct CDR3 sequences, roughly 23% seen once. Input material: naive CD8+ T cells from blood, with Jurkat cell RNA spiked in. The sample's subset: FACS-sorted CD8+CD4-CCR7+CD45RA+ naive T cells. These receptors were taken from a human donor in good health. Some libraries in this study had Jurkat cell RNA spiked in.

This chain links TRBV6-2 or TRBV6-3 with TRBJ1-1; 7 positions agree with TRBD1. Per germline, CDR1 MNHEY and CDR2 SVGEGT. CDR3 length: 13 residues. The trim removed 6 bases at V and 13 bases at J, leaving 14 bases unmatched. In DNA form, the CDR3 reads TGTGCCAGCAGGGGACAGAACTTACTAGGTGATTTCTTT. This sequence encodes CASRGQNLLGDFF.

Ten or more counts support this clonotype. The genes are TRBV24-1 and TRBJ2-3; 7 bases fit TRBD1. After removal of 7 bases from V and 1 base from J, the junction contained 1 base not matched to a gene. From germline, CDR1 is KGHDR and CDR2 SFDVKD. The CDR3 consists of 13 residues. CDR3 amino acids: CATRGTGTDTQYF. The CDR3 nucleotides are TGTGCCACCAGGGGGACAGGCACAGATACGCAGTATTTT.

This clonotype was found many times. V usage is TRBV7-2 and J usage is TRBJ2-1; D gene uncertain. This CDR3 region has 16 residues. The V and J ends lost 4 bases and 2 bases respectively, with 15 bases between them. CDR1 SGHTA and CDR2 FQGNSA come from the germline V gene. CDR3 DNA sequence: TGTGCCAGCAGCTGGGGTACTTTGAGCCCCTACAATGAGCAGTTCTTC. Protein: CASSWGTLSPYNEQFF.

This clonotype was found many times. V gene TRBV29-1 combines with J gene TRBJ2-1, with 12 bases fitting TRBD2. The CDR3 extends over 15 amino acids. Unmatched junction bases numbered 5, after V lost 1 base and J lost 7 bases. CDR1 and CDR2 (germline): SQVTM, ANQGSEA. The CDR3 DNA sequence: TGCAGCGTTGAAGGACTAGCGGGAGATAGAAATGAGCAGTTCTTC. It translates to CSVEGLAGDRNEQFF.

J is TRBJ2-7 and V is TRBV7-9; 8 bases are a match to TRBD2. With V trimmed by 1 base and J by 1 base, 3 bases remained unmatched. The CDR3 is made up of 15 amino acids. In germline, CDR1 is SEHNR, CDR2 FQNEAQ (reference sequence). DNA for the CDR3: TGTGCCAGCAGCTTAGTGCGGGGGGCGTCCTACGAGCAGTACTTC. Translated: CASSLVRGASYEQYF.

This clonotype was seen more than once but under ten times. This chain joins TRBV2 and TRBJ2-1; TRBD2 matches 8 bases. With V trimmed by 8 bases and J by 4 bases, 7 bases remained unmatched. The CDR3 has 14 amino acids. Looked up from germline, CDR1 is SNHLY and CDR2 is FYNNEI. The CDR3 sequence: CASGGGGPYNEQFF. DNA for the CDR3: TGTGCCAGCGGAGGCGGGGGGCCTTACAATGAGCAGTTCTTC. Full variable domain (rest looked up from reference TRBV2 and TRBJ2-1): EPEVTQTPSHQVTQMGQEVILRCVPISNHLYFYWYRQILGQKVEFLVSFYNNEISEKSEIFDDQFSVERPDGSNFTLKIRSTKLEDSAMYFCASGGGGPYNEQFFGPGTRLTVL.

This chain joins TRBV4-2 and TRBJ2-2, with 9 bases matching TRBD2. This CDR3 has 17 amino acids. The trim removed 4 bases at V and 4 bases at J, leaving 10 bases unmatched. The germline V gene has CDR1 LGHNA and CDR2 YNFKEQ. CDR3 coding DNA: TGTGCCAGCAGCCCTGGGGCTAGCGGGATAGTCACCGGGGAGCTGTTTTTT. Its protein is CASSPGASGIVTGELFF.

This clonotype has a count of ten or more. This chain joins TRBV19 and TRBJ1-5; 9 positions match TRBD1. The CDR3 is 14 residues long. Germline loops: CDR1 LNHDA, CDR2 SQIVND (reference sequence). Germline trimming cut 7 bases from V and 5 bases from J; bases unmatched to any gene: 6. The CDR3 DNA reads TGTGCCAGTACCCTACAGGGGGCCTATCAGCCCCAGCATTTT. Amino acid sequence: CASTLQGAYQPQHF. The full variable domain, with the rest looked up from reference TRBV19 and TRBJ1-5, is DGGITQSPKYLFRKEGQNVTLSCEQNLNHDAMYWYRQDPGQGLRLIYYSQIVNDFQKGDIAEGYSVSREKKESFPLTVTSAQKNPTAFYLCASTLQGAYQPQHFGDGTRLSIL.

As to this clonotype: Given a much more abundant clone one base away, this may be a read error. J is TRBJ2-5 and V is TRBV7-2; 11 nucleotides agree with TRBD1. CDR3 size: 17 residues. Germline V lookup: CDR1 SGHTA, CDR2 FQGNSA. The CDR3 nucleotides are TGTGCCAGCAGCACGCGGACAGGGGGCTTAGGTGGGGAGACCCAGTGCTTC. This codes for CASSTRTGGLGGETQCF.

Notes on this clonotype: A much larger clone differs from this one at a single base, so this may be a read error. V is TRBV7-8 and J is TRBJ2-7; D not certain. The CDR3 consists of 12 residues. The germline gives CDR1 SGHVS, CDR2 FQNEAQ. The CDR3 region has the DNA TGTGCCAACAGCTTAGATAACCCCGAGCAGTACTTC. Translation: CANSLDNPEQYF.

In regard to this clonotype: It may be a read error: a sequence one base away is much more abundant. The V and J genes are TRBV19 and TRBJ1-1; D uncertain. From germline, CDR1 is LNHDA and CDR2 SQIVND (reference sequence). V lost 8 bases, J lost 1 base, and 11 bases lay in between. The CDR3 runs to 13 residues. CDR3 in amino acids: CASSSHTNTEAFF. The CDR3 nucleotides read TGTGCCAGTTCTTCCCATACGAACACTGAAGCTTTCTTT.

This clonotype was counted at least ten times. The genes are TRBV28 and TRBJ1-1; D unclear. Germline assignment: CDR1 MDHEN and CDR2 SYDVKM. The CDR3 covers 11 residues. V lost 6 bases, J lost 4 bases, and 6 bases lay in between. The CDR3 here is CASREFTEAFF. DNA for the CDR3: TGTGCCAGCAGGGAATTCACTGAAGCTTTCTTT.

Only one count was recorded for this clonotype. The J gene is TRBJ2-1, the V gene TRBV19, with D tentatively TRBD1 (6 bases). The V end was cut by 5 bases, the J end by 8 bases, with 16 bases between. The CDR3 has 14 residues. Germline V CDR1 and CDR2: LNHDA, SQIVND (reference sequence). The CDR3 loop reads CASSGQGPCDEQFF. The DNA of the CDR3 is TGTGCCAGTAGTGGTCAGGGGCCCTGCGATGAGCAGTTCTTC.

This clonotype was seen many times. The rearrangement links TRBV14 to TRBJ2-1; 11 nucleotides align to TRBD2. CDR1 is SGHDN and CDR2 is FVKESK in the germline V gene. The CDR3 loop spans 17 amino acids. J was trimmed by 4 bases and V by 6 bases; bases with no gene match: 11. The CDR3 reads CASSPRPGTSGYNEQFF. The DNA of the CDR3 is TGTGCCAGCAGTCCTCGTCCCGGGACTAGCGGATACAATGAGCAGTTCTTC.

This chain joins TRBV29-1 and TRBJ1-5; D is uncertain. Germline lookup yields CDR1 SQVTM and CDR2 ANQGSEA. The CDR3 length is 13 residues. Deletions cut 4 bases from V and 2 bases from J, with 9 bases between. The CDR3 sequence is CSVGGDRNQPQHF. For the CDR3, the DNA is TGCAGCGTTGGCGGAGATCGCAATCAGCCCCAGCATTTT.

In this sample, this clonotype turned up many times. V usage is TRBV6-2 or TRBV6-3 and J usage is TRBJ1-5; D is undetermined. Trimming cost V 0 bases and J 8 bases, with 8 bases left between them. The CDR3 covers 13 residues. The germline V gene has CDR1 MNHEY and CDR2 SVGEGT. The CDR3: CASSYSIGEPQHF. CDR3 bases: TGTGCCAGCAGTTACTCCATCGGGGAGCCCCAGCATTTT.

With regard to this clonotype: Since a much larger clone is just one base distant, this may be a read error. This chain connects TRBV28 to TRBJ2-7; 12 nucleotides align to TRBD1. This CDR3 is 14 amino acids long. The germline gives CDR1 MDHEN, CDR2 SYDVKM. CDR3 coding DNA: TGTGCCAGCAGTGGGACAGGGGGCTTGTACGGGCAGTACTTC. Its translation: CASSGTGGLYGQYF.

The chain is built from TRBV4-1 and TRBJ2-1; tentatively, D is TRBD2 (5 bases). The CDR3 loop spans 14 amino acids. V lost 4 bases, J lost 6 bases, and 13 bases lay in between. Germline V gene lookup returns CDR1 MGHRA and CDR2 YSYEKL. The CDR3 nucleotides are TGCGCCAGCAGCCCCGGACTTCCTCCCAATGAGCAGTTCTTC. This gives the protein CASSPGLPPNEQFF.

This clonotype occurred a few times. The rearrangement uses TRBV7-9 and TRBJ2-5; D gene ambiguous. V was pared by 2 bases and J by 3 bases, with 13 bases between. Germline V gene sequence: CDR1 SEHNR, CDR2 FQNEAQ (reference sequence). The CDR3 is made up of 15 amino acids. The CDR3 nucleotides are TGTGCCAGCAGCTTATCTATTACAGCGAAAGAGACCCAGTACTTC. This encodes CASSLSITAKETQYF.

Remarks on this clonotype: The conserved final phenylalanine or tryptophan is absent from the CDR3, which likely points to a read error. This sequence joins TRBV12-3 or TRBV12-4 and TRBJ2-3; D is unclear. The germline V and J ends were trimmed by 3 bases and 6 bases, with 4 bases remaining between them. This CDR3 is built from 11 residues. CDR3 bases: TGTGCCAGCAGTTTCGGTGATACGCAGTATTCT. As protein: CASSFGDTQYS.

About this clonotype: This sequence may be a read error, since a much larger clone differs from it by one base. The chain links TRBV6-5 to TRBJ2-3, with D tentatively TRBD2 (5 bases). The CDR3 is 14 residues long. Germline V gene data show CDR1 as MNHEY and CDR2 as SVGAGI. Trimming took 0 bases from V and 4 from J, leaving 8 bases between them. The CDR3 reads CASSYSGEADTQYF. The CDR3, as DNA: TGTGCCAGCAGTTACTCCGGGGAAGCAGATACGCAGTATTTT.

This clonotype has only a few counts. The chain joins TRBV4-1 to TRBJ2-7, with 7 positions matching TRBD1. This CDR3 comprises 17 residues. V shed 3 bases and J 3 bases; nucleotides not matched to a gene: 14. CDR1 and CDR2 (germline): MGHRA, YSYEKL. The CDR3 nucleotides are TGCGCCAGCAGCCACCTTCTACCGGGACAGATGAACTACGAGCAGTACTTC. Translated: CASSHLLPGQMNYEQYF.

This clonotype was recorded a few times. The CDR3 end shows no conserved phenylalanine or tryptophan, and so a read error is likely. The chain has TRBV5-3 and TRBJ2-7; maybe TRBD2 (6 bases). TRBV5-3 is an ORF; its function is uncertain. The CDR3 extends over 16 amino acids. V was clipped by 8 bases and J by 0 bases, with 21 bases between them. CDR3 sequence: CASSYTGTVYSYEQYL. CDR3 nucleotides: TGTGCCAGCAGTTATACCGGGACTGTTTACTCCTACGAGCAGTACCTC.

V is TRBV27 and J is TRBJ2-3; D is unresolved. CDR3 length: 11 residues. CDR1 and CDR2 from the germline V gene are MNHEY and SMNVEV (reference sequence). Deletions cut 7 bases from V and 9 bases from J, with 11 bases between. The CDR3 is CASKVGRTQYF. The CDR3 DNA reads as TGTGCCAGCAAGGTTGGTCGCACGCAGTATTTT.

This sequence joins TRBV10-3 and TRBJ2-3, with D hard to call. This CDR3 spans 14 amino acids. Germline CDR1 ENHRY, CDR2 SYGVKD. The V gene lost 4 bases and the J gene lost 7 bases, with 15 bases spanning the gap. The CDR3 sequence is CAISVLADPNTQYF. CDR3 DNA sequence: TGTGCCATCAGTGTTCTCGCGGACCCGAATACGCAGTATTTT.

The chain combines TRBV3-1 with TRBJ2-7; either TRBD1 or TRBD2 may supply D (5 bases each). The V end was cut by 3 bases, the J end by 4 bases, with 22 bases between. CDR3 length: 17 residues. Per germline, CDR1 LGHDT and CDR2 YNNKEL (reference sequence). CDR3 DNA sequence: TGTGCCAGCAGCCATCCCAACCGGGACGGACGGCGGTACGAGCAGTACTTC. Protein sequence: CASSHPNRDGRRYEQYF.

The chain's CDR3 is CASLLDRGHGYTF. CDR3 nucleotides: TGTGCCTCACTCCTGGACCGTGGGCATGGCTACACCTTC. The V gene is TRBV19, the J gene TRBJ1-2; no firm D call. With 11 bases removed from V and 6 bases from J, the gap between germline ends came to 19 bases. The CDR3 runs to 13 residues. Germline CDR1 is LNHDA and CDR2 is SQIVND (reference sequence).